This TCR beta chain was documented in a study of beta chain features in type 1 diabetes. Study-level information: Across the samples, over 85 million sorted cells were examined in total.

This clone was seen a few times. Its antigen remains unknown. Investigators reverse transcribed all isolated RNA, so they sequenced expressed TCRB transcripts. It was found that naive, central memory and regulatory T cell samples averaged approximately 3.9 million reads. Sequenced by immunoSEQ multiplex PCR; TCRdb stores in-frame clones only, minus some. The sample includes hundreds of thousands of clones, roughly 13% of them seen just once. A single heparinised blood sample, averaging roughly 110 mL, was obtained per donor. Study findings and constraints: The VDJ junctions of type 1 diabetes patients carried fewer insertions and more deletions.

The sample taken for sequencing was naive CD4+ T cells from blood. This receptor was obtained from a young man in good health.

CDR3 loop: CAISGLGAHTQYF. The CDR3 bases are TGTGCCATCAGCGGCTTGGGGGCCCATACGCAGTATTTT. This chain links TRBV10-3 with TRBJ2-3, with a possible D match to TRBD1 (6 bases). The V end was cut by 6 bases, the J end by 7 bases, with 14 bases between. Looked up from germline, CDR1 is ENHRY and CDR2 is SYGVKD. This CDR3 spans 13 amino acids.